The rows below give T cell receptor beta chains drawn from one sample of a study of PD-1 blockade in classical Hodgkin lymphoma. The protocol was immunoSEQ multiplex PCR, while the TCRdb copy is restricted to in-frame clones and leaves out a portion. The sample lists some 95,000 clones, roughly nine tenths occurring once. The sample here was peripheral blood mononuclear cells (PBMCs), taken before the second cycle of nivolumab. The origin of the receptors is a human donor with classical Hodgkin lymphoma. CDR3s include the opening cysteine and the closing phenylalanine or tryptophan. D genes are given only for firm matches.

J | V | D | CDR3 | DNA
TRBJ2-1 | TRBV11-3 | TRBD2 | CASSLVSGGHHNEQFF | TGTGCCAGCAGCTTAGTGAGCGGGGGGCACCACAATGAGCAGTTCTTC
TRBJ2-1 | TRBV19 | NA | CATRDYRSSYNEQFF | TGTGCCACGCGAGACTACCGGAGCTCCTACAATGAGCAGTTCTTC
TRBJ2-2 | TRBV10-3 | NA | CAIAAGGTGELFF | TGTGCCATCGCGGCCGGGGGCACCGGGGAGCTGTTTTTT
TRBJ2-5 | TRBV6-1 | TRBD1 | CASRPDRGGQETQYF | TGTGCCAGCAGACCTGACAGGGGGGGCCAAGAGACCCAGTACTTC
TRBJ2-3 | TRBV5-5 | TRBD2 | CASRFGLATTDTQYF | TGTGCCAGCAGATTCGGACTAGCGACCACAGATACGCAGTATTTT
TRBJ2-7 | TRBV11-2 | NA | CASSLDRQYF | TGTGCCAGCAGCTTAGATCGGCAGTACTTC
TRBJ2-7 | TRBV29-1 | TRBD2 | CSVMTSGEPEQYF | TGCAGCGTTATGACTAGCGGGGAGCCGGAGCAGTACTTC
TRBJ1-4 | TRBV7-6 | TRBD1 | CASGPKGALNEKLFF | TGTGCCAGCGGGCCCAAGGGGGCTCTAAATGAAAAACTGTTTTTT
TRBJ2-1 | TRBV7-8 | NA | CASSDGAGTAGNEQFF | TGTGCCAGCAGCGACGGGGCTGGGACTGCCGGGAATGAGCAGTTCTTC
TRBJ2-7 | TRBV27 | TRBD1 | CASSPDRGPYEQYF | TGTGCCAGCAGTCCAGACAGGGGGCCCTACGAGCAGTACTTC
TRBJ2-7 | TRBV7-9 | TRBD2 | CASSDRLAGHGEQYF | TGTGCCAGCAGCGATAGACTAGCGGGCCACGGGGAGCAGTACTTC